This T cell receptor (beta chain) emerged from a study of control samples from healthy donors and cancer patients. This table comes from immunoSEQ multiplex PCR, and its TCRdb copy is limited to in-frame clones, with some not included. Here the sample spans 110,000 to 150,000 clones, roughly 90% being singletons. This CDR3 has 16 residues. Trimming pared 0 bases from V and 4 bases from J, leaving 12 bases between. Germline values: CDR1 LGHNA, CDR2 YSLEER. J is TRBJ1-4 and V is TRBV4-3; D not resolved. Sequences were obtained from blood. The sequence came from a man under 40 in good health. The CDR3 spells CASSQDRHGDNEKLFF. The CDR3, as DNA: TGCGCCAGCAGCCAAGATCGTCACGGAGATAATGAAAAACTGTTTTTT.